This T cell receptor beta chain was sequenced during a study of blood T cells in healthy people across ages. Germline V gene sequence: CDR1 MNHEY, CDR2 SVGEGT. Trimming removed 6 bases at V and 3 bases at J, with 12 bases between. CDR3 size: 15 residues. Study-wide results and limits: The study found TCR beta diversity correlated strongly with naive T cell percentage. Bulk PBMC profiling left naive and antigen-experienced comparisons inconclusive.

Donation came from healthy Caucasian individuals in Russia who were aged roughly 6 to 95. This clonotype was observed a few times. Antigen specificity is unknown. Together with a sample-barcoded 5' primer, a J-beta primer mix was included in a second PCR lasting about 7 to 11 cycles. TCRdb re-derived calls from the 5' RACE reads in MiXCR, one entry per CDR3 protein. Of roughly 900,000 distinct CDR3 sequences listed, about 48% are singletons. The sequence was obtained from a man aged 25-45 years in good health. The sample comprised blood. The chain joins TRBV6-2 or TRBV6-3 to TRBJ2-6; no reliable D call. CDR3 DNA: TGTGCCAGCAGCCTTACATCCGTTGGGGCCAACGTCCTGACTTTC. It is translated as CASSLTSVGANVLTF.